These 29 T cell receptor beta chains were sequenced from one sample in a study of STAT3 mutations in large granular lymphocyte leukemia. Findings of the study overall: In T-cell large granular lymphocyte leukemia, about half of patients showed multiple immunodominant subclonotypes.

Profiling relied on immunoSEQ multiplex PCR, and the TCRdb table lists in-frame clones only, not all of them. The table includes some 13,000 clones, roughly nine tenths detected once. Their specific antigens are unknown. The sequenced sample was peripheral blood mononuclear cells. The source of these receptors is a man between 35 and 55 years old with T-cell large granular lymphocyte leukemia. Some clones in this sample may be carry-over from other donors' samples.

The J gene is TRBJ2-1, the V gene TRBV5-4; D perhaps matches TRBD2 (5 bases). Trimming shortened V by 0 bases and J by 9 bases, and 13 bases separated the two germline ends. The CDR3 extends over 14 amino acids. The germline V gene encodes CDR1 SGHNT and CDR2 YYREEE (reference sequence). CDR3 nucleotide sequence: TGTGCCAGCAGCTTGGCCGCACTAGAAGGTGAGCAGTTCTTC. It translates to CASSLAALEGEQFF.

The chain is built from TRBV20-1 and TRBJ2-3, with TRBD1 as a possible D gene (7 bases). CDR1 and CDR2 from the germline V gene are DFQATT and SNEGSKA (reference sequence). CDR3 length: 11 amino acids. The ends were cut back, 5 bases at V and 10 bases at J, with 13 bases in the middle. The CDR3 coding sequence is TGCAGTGCTGTCGACAGGGAGGCGCAGTATTTT. Amino acid sequence: CSAVDREAQYF.

The chain carries TRBV27 and TRBJ2-1, with unresolved D. The CDR3 spans 16 residues. The germline CDR1 and CDR2 sequences are MNHEY and SMNVEV (reference sequence). Trimming removed 2 bases at V and 2 bases at J, with 13 bases between. CDR3 sequence reads: CASSLAFGSAYNEQFF. DNA for the CDR3: TGTGCCAGCAGTTTAGCCTTTGGGTCGGCCTACAATGAGCAGTTCTTC.

The count of this clone is one. The V call is TRBV7-9, the J call TRBJ2-5; 7 positions match TRBD2. Germline CDR1 reads SEHNR; CDR2 reads FQNEAQ (reference sequence). V was pared by 1 base and J by 5 bases, with 7 bases of the junction left unmatched. This CDR3 region has 15 residues. The CDR3 spells CASSLDGGIGETQYF. CDR3 coding DNA: TGTGCCAGCAGCTTAGACGGGGGGATAGGGGAGACCCAGTACTTC.

This CDR3 reads CASSSEWDREGETQYF. The CDR3 DNA follows: TGTGCCAGCAGCTCCGAATGGGACAGGGAGGGAGAGACCCAGTACTTC. The chain joins TRBV5-4 to TRBJ2-5; 9 nucleotides agree with TRBD1. Germline V gives CDR1 SGHNT, CDR2 YYREEE (reference sequence). CDR3 size: 16 residues. With V trimmed by 3 bases and J by 4 bases, 10 bases remained unmatched.

This clone was observed a few times. V is TRBV30 and J is TRBJ1-2, with D unclear. CDR1 and CDR2 from the germline V gene are GTSNPN and SVGIG (reference sequence). Trimming removed 4 bases at V and 5 bases at J, with 11 bases between. The CDR3 consists of 12 residues. CDR3 sequence (DNA): TGTGCCTGGACCGGCCCCAGTTATGGCTACACCTTC. Its translation: CAWTGPSYGYTF.

This sequence joins TRBV5-4 and TRBJ2-5; 11 nucleotides agree with TRBD2. The CDR3 covers 15 residues. V lost 5 bases, J lost 5 bases, and 8 bases stayed unmatched. Germline V gene sequence: CDR1 SGHNT, CDR2 YYREEE (reference sequence). Here the CDR3 reads CASRFSGGALETQYF. The DNA of the CDR3 is TGTGCCAGCAGGTTTAGCGGGGGGGCCTTGGAGACCCAGTACTTC.

The gene calls are TRBV5-1 and TRBJ1-5; D is possibly TRBD1 (5 bases). CDR1 is SGHRS and CDR2 is YFSETQ in the germline V gene. Trimming stripped 4 bases from V and 9 bases from J, with 17 bases between. The CDR3 is 14 amino acids. The CDR3: CASSPGQEDLPQHF. DNA for the CDR3: TGCGCCAGCAGCCCCGGACAAGAAGACCTGCCCCAGCATTTT.

V usage is TRBV6-4 and J usage is TRBJ1-2; D is uncertain. The V gene's germline CDR1 is MRHNA and CDR2 SNTAGT. V dropped 4 bases and J dropped 7 bases, with 16 bases sitting between them. CDR3 length: 14 amino acids. The CDR3 DNA reads as TGTGCCAGCAGTGGTGGCGGCACGGATATTGGCTACACCTTC. Protein product: CASSGGGTDIGYTF.

The chain couples TRBV6-9 to TRBJ1-2; D is possibly TRBD1 (5 bases). The CDR3 spans 14 residues. V dropped 4 bases and J dropped 5 bases, with 14 bases sitting between them. The germline V gene encodes CDR1 MNHGY and CDR2 SVAAGI. The CDR3: CASSSARKGYGYTF. The CDR3 nucleotides are TGTGCCAGCAGTTCAGCCAGAAAGGGGTATGGCTACACCTTC.

The rearrangement links TRBV6-5 to TRBJ1-4; D unresolved. Deletions cut 0 bases from V and 0 bases from J, with 8 bases between. Germline CDR1 is MNHEY and CDR2 is SVGAGI. There are 16 residues in the CDR3. CDR3 in DNA: TGTGCCAGCAGTTACTCCATCATAGCAACTAATGAAAAACTGTTTTTT. Protein: CASSYSIIATNEKLFF.

This chain connects TRBV28 to TRBJ1-5, with a tentative D call TRBD1 (5 bases). Germline CDR1 is MDHEN and CDR2 is SYDVKM. Trimming shortened V by 7 bases and J by 2 bases, and 12 bases separated the two germline ends. This CDR3 region has 14 residues. CDR3 DNA: TGTGCCAGCAACGGGGGAAATGGCAATCAGCCCCAGCATTTT. Translation gives CASNGGNGNQPQHF.

This clone appeared a single time. The chain couples TRBV5-6 to TRBJ1-2; 7 positions agree with TRBD1. Germline trimming cut 4 bases from V and 4 bases from J; bases unmatched to any gene: 4. This CDR3 has 13 amino acids. Germline V CDR1 and CDR2: SGHDT, YYEEEE. CDR3 bases: TGTGCCAGCAGCCAGACAGGGCGCTATGGCTACACCTTC. Protein product: CASSQTGRYGYTF.

The V call is TRBV29-1, the J call TRBJ1-1; no clear D gene. The ends were cut back, 6 bases at V and 2 bases at J, with 4 bases in the middle. The germline gives CDR1 SQVTM, CDR2 ANQGSEA. The CDR3 contains 10 residues. The CDR3: CSVVNTEAFF. Written as DNA, the CDR3 is TGCAGCGTGGTAAACACTGAAGCTTTCTTT.

This clone was counted a single time. The chain is built from TRBV6-5 and TRBJ1-6; 7 bases are shared with TRBD1. CDR3 length: 16 amino acids. Unmatched junction bases numbered 7, after V lost 0 bases and J lost 8 bases. Looked up from germline, CDR1 is MNHEY and CDR2 is SVGAGI. CDR3 in DNA: TGTGCCAGCAGTTACTCGCTAGGACAGGTGGATTCACCCCTCCACTTT. Its translation is CASSYSLGQVDSPLHF.

Points on this clone: Only one base separates this from a far larger clonotype, so it likely reflects a read error. This chain links TRBV11-1 with TRBJ2-5; D gene uncertain. Trimming took off 1 base at V and 5 bases at J, with 2 bases between the two ends. Germline V gives CDR1 SGHAT, CDR2 FQDESV (reference sequence). CDR3 length: 11 residues. For the CDR3, the DNA is TGTGCCAGCAGCTTAGGGGAGACCCAGTACTTC. Its translation: CASSLGETQYF. The full variable domain, rest sourced from reference TRBV11-1 and TRBJ2-5, is EAEVAQSPRYKITEKSQAVAFWCDPISGHATLYWYRQILGQGPELLVQFQDESVVDDSQLPKDRFSAERLKGVDSTLKIQPAELGDSAMYLCASSLGETQYFGPGTRLLVL.

The V call is TRBV4-2, the J call TRBJ1-2; 9 bases match TRBD1. Germline V gene data show CDR1 as LGHNA and CDR2 as YNFKEQ. Trimming took 2 bases from V and 4 from J; bases not matched to a gene: 5. The CDR3 sequence is 15 residues long. The CDR3 here is CASSQLTGGGYGYTF. Here the CDR3 DNA reads TGTGCCAGCAGCCAACTCACAGGGGGCGGCTATGGCTACACCTTC.

This sequence joins TRBV19 and TRBJ1-5; tentatively, D is TRBD1 (6 bases). CDR3 size: 15 residues. Germline CDR1 LNHDA, CDR2 SQIVND (reference sequence). V lost 6 bases and J lost 5, with 17 bases in between. The CDR3 spells CASRGAGAAYQPQHF. CDR3 DNA sequence: TGTGCCAGTAGGGGGGCAGGCGCCGCTTATCAGCCCCAGCATTTT.

J is TRBJ1-6 and V is TRBV11-2; tentatively, D is TRBD1 (5 bases). The V gene lost 1 base and the J gene lost 8 bases, with 12 bases spanning the gap. Germline loops: CDR1 SGHAT, CDR2 FQNNGV. This CDR3 region has 15 residues. CDR3 nucleotide sequence: TGTGCCAGCAGCTTAGGGCAGGGACTAGATTCACCCCTCCACTTT. Amino acids: CASSLGQGLDSPLHF.

The chain uses TRBV2 and TRBJ1-1; D gene uncertain. This CDR3 spans 12 amino acids. V dropped 5 bases and J dropped 6 bases, with 10 bases sitting between them. From germline, CDR1 is SNHLY and CDR2 FYNNEI. The CDR3 reads CASSRRLAEAFF. In DNA form, the CDR3 reads TGTGCCAGCAGTAGAAGGTTAGCTGAAGCTTTCTTT.

This clone was seen a few times. The CDR3 protein is CASSLGQYQPQHF. CDR3 nucleotides: TGTGCCAGCAGCTTAGGGCAGTATCAGCCCCAGCATTTT. This chain uses TRBV7-9 with TRBJ1-5; D gene uncertain. This CDR3 region has 13 residues. Per germline, CDR1 SEHNR and CDR2 FQNEAQ (reference sequence). The V gene lost 1 base and the J gene lost 5 bases, with 6 bases spanning the gap.

The V gene is TRBV10-3, the J gene TRBJ2-5; D is perhaps TRBD1 (6 bases). In germline, CDR1 is ENHRY, CDR2 SYGVKD. CDR3 length: 13 amino acids. The V end lost 6 bases, the J end lost 2 bases, and 10 bases lay between the germline ends. The CDR3 loop is CAIRTGLQETQYF. The CDR3 region has the DNA TGTGCCATCAGGACAGGATTACAAGAGACCCAGTACTTC.

The gene calls are TRBV4-1 and TRBJ1-2, with TRBD1 matching over 8 bases. V lost 1 base and J lost 4; bases outside the gene matches: 5. CDR1 MGHRA and CDR2 YSYEKL come from the germline V gene. There are 15 residues in the CDR3. CDR3 DNA sequence: TGCGCCAGCAGCCAAGCCTCGGACAGGGCCTATGGCTACACCTTC. It encodes CASSQASDRAYGYTF.

This chain uses TRBV7-2 with TRBJ1-6; the D gene is possibly TRBD1 (5 bases). CDR1 is SGHTA and CDR2 is FQGNSA in the germline V gene. The V end was cut by 6 bases, the J end by 3 bases, with 6 bases between. CDR3 length: 13 amino acids. CDR3 coding DNA: TGTGCCAGCAGGACAGACTATAATTCACCCCTCCACTTT. This gives the protein CASRTDYNSPLHF.

The chain recombines TRBV19 with TRBJ1-2; D unresolved. Germline V gene sequence: CDR1 LNHDA, CDR2 SQIVND (reference sequence). The CDR3 extends over 14 amino acids. V was cut by 3 bases and J by 3 bases, with 11 bases left in between. Written as DNA, the CDR3 is TGTGCCAGTAGTATGGGCCAGGCGCACTATGGCTACACCTTC. Translating gives CASSMGQAHYGYTF.

This clone was found once. The chain carries TRBV7-9 and TRBJ2-5; unclear D gene. From germline, CDR1 is SEHNR and CDR2 FQNEAQ (reference sequence). This CDR3 has 15 residues. Trimming removed 3 bases from V and 2 bases from J, with 13 bases in between. CDR3 region: CASSLERTRQETQYF. CDR3 bases: TGTGCCAGCAGCTTGGAGCGAACTCGGCAAGAGACCCAGTACTTC.

The gene calls are TRBV18 and TRBJ1-2; D gene uncertain. The CDR3 has 13 residues. With 6 bases removed from V and 2 bases from J, the gap between germline ends came to 10 bases. The germline V gene encodes CDR1 KGHSH and CDR2 LQKENI. The CDR3 bases are TGTGCCAGCTCTTACGACGGAAACTATGGCTACACCTTC. It codes for CASSYDGNYGYTF. The full variable domain, its missing parts supplied by reference TRBV18 and TRBJ1-2, is NAGVMQNPRHLVRRRGQEARLRCSPMKGHSHVYWYRQLPEEGLKFMVYLQKENIIDESGMPKERFSAEFPKEGPSILRIQQVVRGDSAAYFCASSYDGNYGYTFGSGTRLTVV.

This chain connects TRBV5-6 to TRBJ1-2; D remains ambiguous. Trimming removed 3 bases from V and 0 bases from J, with 6 bases in between. Germline assignment: CDR1 SGHDT and CDR2 YYEEEE. The CDR3 is 13 residues long. The CDR3 sequence is CASSYDTNYGYTF. The CDR3 DNA sequence: TGTGCCAGCAGCTATGATACTAACTATGGCTACACCTTC.

In DNA, the CDR3 is TGTGCCAGCAGCTTACGAACAGCGGGGGGCTCCTACGAGCAGTACTTC. Translation gives CASSLRTAGGSYEQYF. J is TRBJ2-7 and V is TRBV7-2; 9 bases are a match to TRBD2. Germline-derived CDR1 and CDR2 are SGHTA and FQGNSA. The CDR3 sequence is 16 residues long. V lost 2 bases, J lost 0 bases, and 5 bases stayed unmatched.